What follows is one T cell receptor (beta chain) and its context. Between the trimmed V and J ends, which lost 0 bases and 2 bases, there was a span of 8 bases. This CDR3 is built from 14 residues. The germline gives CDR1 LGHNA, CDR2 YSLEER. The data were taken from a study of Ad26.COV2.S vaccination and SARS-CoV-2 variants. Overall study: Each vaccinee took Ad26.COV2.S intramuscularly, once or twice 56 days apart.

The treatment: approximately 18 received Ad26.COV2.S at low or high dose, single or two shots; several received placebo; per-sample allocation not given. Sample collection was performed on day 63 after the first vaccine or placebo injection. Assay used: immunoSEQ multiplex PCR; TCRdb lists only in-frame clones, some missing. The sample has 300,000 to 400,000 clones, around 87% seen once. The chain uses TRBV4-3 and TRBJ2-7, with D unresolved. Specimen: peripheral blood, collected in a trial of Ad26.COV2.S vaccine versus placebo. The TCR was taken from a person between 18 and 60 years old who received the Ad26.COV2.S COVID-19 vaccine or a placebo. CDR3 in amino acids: CASSQEYVTYEQYF. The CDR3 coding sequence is TGCGCCAGCAGCCAAGAGTATGTAACCTACGAGCAGTACTTC.